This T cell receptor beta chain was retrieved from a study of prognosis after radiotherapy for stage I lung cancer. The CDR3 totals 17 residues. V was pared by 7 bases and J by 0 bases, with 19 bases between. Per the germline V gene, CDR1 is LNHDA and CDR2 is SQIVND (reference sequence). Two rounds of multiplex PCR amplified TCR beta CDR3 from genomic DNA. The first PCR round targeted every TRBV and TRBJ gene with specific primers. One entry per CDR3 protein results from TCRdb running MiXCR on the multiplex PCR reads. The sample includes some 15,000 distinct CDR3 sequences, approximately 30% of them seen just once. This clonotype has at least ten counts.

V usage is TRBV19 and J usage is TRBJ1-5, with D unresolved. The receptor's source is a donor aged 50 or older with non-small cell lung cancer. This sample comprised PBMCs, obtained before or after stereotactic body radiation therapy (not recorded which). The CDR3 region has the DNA TGTGCCAGTATTAAACCGGGCCGGGGATATAGCAATCAGCCCCAGCATTTT. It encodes CASIKPGRGYSNQPQHF.